Following are 14 T cell receptor beta chains from one sample sequenced in a study of post-analysis software for immune sequencing data. Study-level findings and limits: Roughly five TRBV segments, including TRBV5-6, TRBV5-1 and TRBV20-1, were more frequent in patients than controls.

For these receptors, no antigen is known. Incorporated into the TCR beta cDNA libraries were unique molecular identifiers, which served to reduce PCR and sequencing biases. MiXCR was run by TCRdb on the PCR reads, yielding one entry per CDR3 protein. The table lists roughly 800,000 distinct CDR3 sequences, around 42% of them singletons. Sample: blood. The receptors were gathered from a girl between 5 and 17 years old with multiple sclerosis.

This clonotype was seen a handful of times. This rearrangement joins TRBV7-9 to TRBJ1-4; the D gene is possibly TRBD1 (6 bases). V was cut by 4 bases and J by 8 bases, with 14 bases left in between. The CDR3 consists of 14 residues. Germline V lookup: CDR1 SEHNR, CDR2 FQNEAQ (reference sequence). DNA for the CDR3: TGTGCCAGCAGCTCTCGACAGGCATCGGAAAAACTGTTTTTT. This encodes CASSSRQASEKLFF.

The V and J genes are TRBV28 and TRBJ2-4; TRBD2 matches 12 bases. Germline-derived CDR1 and CDR2 are MDHEN and SYDVKM. The CDR3 is made up of 15 amino acids. The V segment lost 10 bases and the J segment 7 bases; nucleotides outside the gene matches: 11. The CDR3 region is CATSGLAGPPNIQYF. The CDR3 DNA sequence: TGTGCCACCTCAGGACTAGCGGGACCTCCGAACATTCAGTACTTC. Looking up the rest from reference TRBV28 and TRBJ2-4 gives the full variable domain: DVKVTQSSRYLVKRTGEKVFLECVQDMDHENMFWYRQDPGLGLRLIYFSYDVKMKEKGDIPEGYSVSREKKERFSLILESASTNQTSMYLCATSGLAGPPNIQYFGAGTRLSVL.

In its sample, this clonotype was seen a few times. This CDR3 is CASSIGLAGDADTQYF. The CDR3 bases are TGTGCCAGCAGTATCGGACTAGCGGGAGACGCAGATACGCAGTATTTT. This chain joins TRBV12-3 or TRBV12-4 and TRBJ2-3; 13 positions match TRBD2. This CDR3 region has 16 residues. Trimming at V came to 5 bases and at J to 4 bases, leaving 6 bases not matched to a gene.

This chain links TRBV11-2 with TRBJ2-3, with D possibly being TRBD2 (6 bases). The germline gives CDR1 SGHAT, CDR2 FQNNGV. V dropped 5 bases and J dropped 4 bases, with 19 bases sitting between them. The CDR3 runs to 16 residues. CDR3 region: CASSPRTVTSPDTQYF. The DNA for the CDR3 is TGTGCCAGCAGCCCTAGGACGGTGACTAGTCCAGATACGCAGTATTTT. Supplemented by reference TRBV11-2 and TRBJ2-3, the full variable domain reads EAGVAQSPRYKIIEKRQSVAFWCNPISGHATLYWYQQILGQGPKLLIQFQNNGVVDDSQLPKDRFSAERLKGVDSTLKIQPAKLEDSAVYLCASSPRTVTSPDTQYFGPGTRLTVL.

The V gene is TRBV20-1, the J gene TRBJ1-2; possible D gene TRBD1, 5 bases. The germline gives CDR1 DFQATT, CDR2 SNEGSKA (reference sequence). Trimming removed 0 bases at V and 8 bases at J, with 13 bases between. CDR3 size: 13 residues. CDR3 coding DNA: TGCAGTGCTAGAGATCCCGGGACTCGGGGCTACACCTTC. Translating it yields CSARDPGTRGYTF.

About this clonotype: Sequence at one end of the junction differs from germline and may be a read error. This chain links TRBV7-2 with TRBJ1-6; TRBD1 aligns across 12 bases. The CDR3 spans 18 residues. CDR1 and CDR2 from the germline V gene are SGHTA and FQGNSA. In DNA, the CDR3 is TGTGCTAGCAGCCCCCGGGCTGGGACAGGGGGCAGTAATTCACCCCTCCACTTT. Translating it yields CASSPRAGTGGSNSPLHF.

This clonotype was observed once. At one of its ends the junction is not consistent with the germline gene, which may arise from a read error. This chain uses TRBV10-3 with TRBJ2-3; D is ambiguous. The CDR3 sequence is 14 residues long. Germline loops: CDR1 ENHRY, CDR2 SYGVKD. As DNA, the CDR3 is TGTGCCACCAGTGAGTCCAGAGAGGCAGATACGCAGTATTTT. This gives the protein CATSESREADTQYF.

The J gene is TRBJ2-1, the V gene TRBV20-1; 11 positions agree with TRBD2. Losses at the gene ends were 1 base for V and 5 bases for J; bases not matched to a gene: 13. CDR3 length: 18 residues. Germline assignment: CDR1 DFQATT and CDR2 SNEGSKA (reference sequence). The CDR3 region has the DNA TGCAGTGCTAGAGGAGCGCTAGCGGGAGGCTCGGGAAACAATGAGCAGTTCTTC. It specifies CSARGALAGGSGNNEQFF.

This clonotype has only one observation. The rearrangement links TRBV6-2 or TRBV6-3 to TRBJ2-5; the match to TRBD1 covers 7 bases. The DNA matches TRBJ2-4 better at its end, which makes the J call doubtful. CDR3 length: 13 amino acids. CDR1 is MNHEY, CDR2 SVGEGT, per germline. CDR3 DNA sequence: TGTGCCAGCAGGGGGACAGCCTCAAACATTCAGTACTTC. As protein: CASRGTASNIQYF.

J is TRBJ2-7 and V is TRBV9; D uncertain. The V gene's germline CDR1 is SGDLS and CDR2 YYNGEE. V was trimmed by 3 bases and J by 9 bases, leaving 19 bases between them. The CDR3 length is 14 residues. The CDR3 nucleotides read TGTGCCAGCAGCGCTGACATCCTCGGCTCAGGGCAGTACTTC. Residues: CASSADILGSGQYF.

The V and J genes are TRBV5-1 and TRBJ2-1; 13 nucleotides match TRBD2. There are 19 residues in the CDR3. Germline values: CDR1 SGHRS, CDR2 YFSETQ. V gave up 3 bases and J gave up 8 bases; unmatched junction bases: 17. The DNA of the CDR3 is TGCGCCAGCAGCTCCCAACCGGGACTAGCGGGACCCCCCGGGGATGAGCAGTTCTTC. Protein: CASSSQPGLAGPPGDEQFF.

This clonotype was seen at least ten times. At one end the junction does not follow the germline gene, possibly because of a read error. V and J are TRBV15 and TRBJ2-3; the match to TRBD1 covers 8 bases. The germline V gene has CDR1 LNHNV and CDR2 YYDKDF (reference sequence). The CDR3 extends over 12 amino acids. This chain's CDR3 is CATGTGTGTQYF. DNA for the CDR3: TGTGCCACCGGGACAGGCACAGGTACGCAGTATTTT.

In its sample, this clonotype was seen once. The chain employs TRBV5-1 and TRBJ2-1; the match to TRBD2 covers 8 bases. CDR3 length: 15 amino acids. Germline trimming cut 4 bases from V and 8 bases from J; bases unmatched to any gene: 11. Germline V CDR1 and CDR2: SGHRS, YFSETQ. The CDR3 DNA sequence: TGCGCCAGCAGCACCAGCGGGAGTGAATGGGATGAGCAGTTCTTC. Translation gives CASSTSGSEWDEQFF.

The chain links TRBV11-2 to TRBJ2-7; 7 bases align to TRBD2. V was clipped by 2 bases and J by 3 bases; unmatched bases: 7. Germline values: CDR1 SGHAT, CDR2 FQNNGV. CDR3 length: 15 amino acids. The CDR3 sequence: CASSLRAGPDYEQYF. DNA of the CDR3: TGTGCCAGCAGCTTAAGAGCGGGACCAGACTACGAGCAGTACTTC.